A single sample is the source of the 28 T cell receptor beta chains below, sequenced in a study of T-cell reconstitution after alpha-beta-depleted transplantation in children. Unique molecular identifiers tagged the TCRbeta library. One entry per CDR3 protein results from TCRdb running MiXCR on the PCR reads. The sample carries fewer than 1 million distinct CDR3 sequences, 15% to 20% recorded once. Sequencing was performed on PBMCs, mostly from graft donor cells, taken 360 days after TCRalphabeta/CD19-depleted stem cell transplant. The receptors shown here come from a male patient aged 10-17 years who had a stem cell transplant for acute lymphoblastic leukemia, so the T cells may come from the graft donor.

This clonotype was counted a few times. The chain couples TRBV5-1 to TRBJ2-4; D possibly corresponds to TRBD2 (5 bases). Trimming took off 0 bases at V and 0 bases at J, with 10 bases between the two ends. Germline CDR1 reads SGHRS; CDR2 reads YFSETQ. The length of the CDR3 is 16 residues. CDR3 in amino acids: CASSLGERLAKNIQYF. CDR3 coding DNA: TGCGCCAGCAGCTTGGGAGAGCGGTTAGCCAAAAACATTCAGTACTTC.

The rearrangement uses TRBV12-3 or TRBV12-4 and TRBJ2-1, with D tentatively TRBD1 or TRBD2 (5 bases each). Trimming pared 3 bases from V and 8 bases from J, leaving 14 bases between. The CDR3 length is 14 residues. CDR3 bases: TGTGCCAGCAGTTTTCTAGGGGAGAGAGATGAGCAGTTCTTC. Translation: CASSFLGERDEQFF.

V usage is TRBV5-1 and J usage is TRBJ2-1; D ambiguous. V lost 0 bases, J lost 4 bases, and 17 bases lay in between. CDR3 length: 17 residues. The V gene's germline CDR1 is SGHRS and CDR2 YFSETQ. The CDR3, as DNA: TGCGCCAGCAGCTTGGGTGGCCCCGCAAGGGAATACAATGAGCAGTTCTTC. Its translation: CASSLGGPAREYNEQFF.

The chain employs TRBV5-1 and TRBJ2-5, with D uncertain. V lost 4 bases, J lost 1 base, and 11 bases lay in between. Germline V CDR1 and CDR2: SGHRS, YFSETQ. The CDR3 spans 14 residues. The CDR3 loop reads CASSTGSLQETQYF. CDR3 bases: TGCGCCAGCAGCACCGGTTCCCTCCAAGAGACCCAGTACTTC.

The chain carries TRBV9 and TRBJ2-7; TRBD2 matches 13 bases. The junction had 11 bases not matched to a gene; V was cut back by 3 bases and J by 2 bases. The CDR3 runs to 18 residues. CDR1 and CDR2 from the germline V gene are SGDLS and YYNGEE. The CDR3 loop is CASSAGTSGVRFTYEQYF. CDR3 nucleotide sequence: TGTGCCAGCAGCGCCGGGACTAGCGGGGTCCGTTTCACCTACGAGCAGTACTTC.

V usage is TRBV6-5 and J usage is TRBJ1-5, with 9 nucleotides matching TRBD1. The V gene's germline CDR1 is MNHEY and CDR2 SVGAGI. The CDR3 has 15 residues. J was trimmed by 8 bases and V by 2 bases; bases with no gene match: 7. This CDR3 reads CASSYPDRGGEPQHF. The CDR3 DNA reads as TGTGCCAGCAGTTACCCGGACAGGGGAGGAGAGCCCCAGCATTTT.

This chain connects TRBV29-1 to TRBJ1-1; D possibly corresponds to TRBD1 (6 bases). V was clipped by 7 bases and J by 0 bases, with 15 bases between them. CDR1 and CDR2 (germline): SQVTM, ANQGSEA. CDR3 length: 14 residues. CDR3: CSGAFRGMNTEAFF. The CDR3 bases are TGCAGCGGGGCCTTCAGGGGAATGAACACTGAAGCTTTCTTT.

DNA of the CDR3: TGCGCCATGGCCGGGACTTTCTCTTTTATGGCCGGGGAGCTGTTTTTT. This sequence encodes CAMAGTFSFMAGELFF. V is TRBV10-1 and J is TRBJ2-2; D might be TRBD2 (6 bases). This CDR3 comprises 16 residues. Trimming removed 10 bases at V and 6 bases at J, with 24 bases between. The germline V gene has CDR1 WNHNN and CDR2 SYGVQD (reference sequence).

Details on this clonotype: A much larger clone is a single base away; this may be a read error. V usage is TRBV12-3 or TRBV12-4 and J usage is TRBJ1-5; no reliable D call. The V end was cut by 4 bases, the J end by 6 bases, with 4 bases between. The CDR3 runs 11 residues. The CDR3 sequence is CASSSRQPQHF. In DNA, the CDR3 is TGTGCCAGCAGTTCGCGTCAGCCCCAGCATTTT.

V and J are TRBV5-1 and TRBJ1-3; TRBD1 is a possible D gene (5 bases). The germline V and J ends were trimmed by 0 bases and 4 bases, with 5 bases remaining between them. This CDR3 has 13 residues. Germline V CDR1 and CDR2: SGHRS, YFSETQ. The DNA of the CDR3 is TGCGCCAGCAGCTTGGGACAGGGAAACACCATATATTTT. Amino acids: CASSLGQGNTIYF.

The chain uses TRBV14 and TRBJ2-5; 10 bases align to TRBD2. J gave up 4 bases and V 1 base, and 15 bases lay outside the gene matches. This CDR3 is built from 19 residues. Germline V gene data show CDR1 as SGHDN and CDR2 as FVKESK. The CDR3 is CASSQVSFRASGRPETQYF. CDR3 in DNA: TGTGCCAGCAGCCAAGTTTCGTTCCGGGCTAGCGGGAGACCAGAGACCCAGTACTTC.

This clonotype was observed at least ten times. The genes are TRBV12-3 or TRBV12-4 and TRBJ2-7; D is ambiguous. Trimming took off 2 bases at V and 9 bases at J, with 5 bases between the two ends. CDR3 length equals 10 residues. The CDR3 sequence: CASSLHGQYF. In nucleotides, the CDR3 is TGTGCCAGCAGTTTACATGGGCAGTACTTC.

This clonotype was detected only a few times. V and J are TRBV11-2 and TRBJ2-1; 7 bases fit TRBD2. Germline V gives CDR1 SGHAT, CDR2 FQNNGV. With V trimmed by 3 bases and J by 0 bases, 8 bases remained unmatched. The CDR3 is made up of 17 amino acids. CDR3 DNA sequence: TGTGCCAGCAGCTTCCAAACTAGCGCCAGCTCCTACAATGAGCAGTTCTTC. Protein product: CASSFQTSASSYNEQFF.

This CDR3 is CASSLFPLAGDEQFF. The CDR3 DNA reads as TGCGCCAGCAGCCTTTTTCCCCTAGCGGGGGATGAGCAGTTCTTC. The chain employs TRBV4-1 and TRBJ2-1, with 10 bases identical to TRBD2. V lost 4 bases, J lost 8 bases, and 8 bases stayed unmatched. The germline V gene encodes CDR1 MGHRA and CDR2 YSYEKL. The CDR3 sequence is 15 residues long.

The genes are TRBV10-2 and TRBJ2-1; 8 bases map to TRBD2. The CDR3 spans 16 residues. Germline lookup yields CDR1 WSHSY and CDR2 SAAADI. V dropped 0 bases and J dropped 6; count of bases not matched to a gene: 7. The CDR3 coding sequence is TGCGCCAGCAGTGAGTCGAACGGACTAGCTGGCAATGAGCAGTTCTTC. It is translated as CASSESNGLAGNEQFF.

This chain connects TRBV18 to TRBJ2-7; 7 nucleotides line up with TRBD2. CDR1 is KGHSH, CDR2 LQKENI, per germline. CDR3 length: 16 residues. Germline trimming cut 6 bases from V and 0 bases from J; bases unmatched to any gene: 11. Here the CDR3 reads CASSSLSRGSSYEQYF. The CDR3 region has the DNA TGTGCCAGCTCGTCCCTTTCGCGCGGGAGCTCCTACGAGCAGTACTTC.

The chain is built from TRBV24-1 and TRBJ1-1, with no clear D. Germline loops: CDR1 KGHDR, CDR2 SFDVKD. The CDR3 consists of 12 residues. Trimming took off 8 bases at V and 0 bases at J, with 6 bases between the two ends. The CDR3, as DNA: TGTGCCACCAAGAAATTGAACACTGAAGCTTTCTTT. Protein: CATKKLNTEAFF.

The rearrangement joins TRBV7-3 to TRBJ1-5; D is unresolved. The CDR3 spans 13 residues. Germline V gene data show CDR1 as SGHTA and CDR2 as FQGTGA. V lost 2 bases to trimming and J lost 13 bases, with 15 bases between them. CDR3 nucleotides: TGTGCCAGCAGCTTAGACCACACATCGTCGCAGCATTTT. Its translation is CASSLDHTSSQHF.

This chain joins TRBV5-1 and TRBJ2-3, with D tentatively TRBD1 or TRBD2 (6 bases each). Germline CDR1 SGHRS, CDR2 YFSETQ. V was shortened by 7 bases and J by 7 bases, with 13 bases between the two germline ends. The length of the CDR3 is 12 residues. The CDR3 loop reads CASPGRGHTQYF. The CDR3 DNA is TGCGCCAGCCCCGGCCGGGGGCATACGCAGTATTTT.

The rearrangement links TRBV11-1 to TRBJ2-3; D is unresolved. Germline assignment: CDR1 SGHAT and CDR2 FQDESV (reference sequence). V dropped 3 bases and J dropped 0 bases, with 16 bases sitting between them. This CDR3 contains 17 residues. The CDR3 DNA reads TGTGCCAGCAGCTTTGGGGTCGGTGTTATGAGCACAGATACGCAGTATTTT. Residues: CASSFGVGVMSTDTQYF.

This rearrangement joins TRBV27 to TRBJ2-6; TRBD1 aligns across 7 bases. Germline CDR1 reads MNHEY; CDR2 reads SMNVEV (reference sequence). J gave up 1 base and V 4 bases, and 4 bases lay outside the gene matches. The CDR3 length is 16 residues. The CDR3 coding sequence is TGTGCCAGCAGTTCGACAGGGCCTTCTGGGGCCAACGTCCTGACTTTC. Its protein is CASSSTGPSGANVLTF.

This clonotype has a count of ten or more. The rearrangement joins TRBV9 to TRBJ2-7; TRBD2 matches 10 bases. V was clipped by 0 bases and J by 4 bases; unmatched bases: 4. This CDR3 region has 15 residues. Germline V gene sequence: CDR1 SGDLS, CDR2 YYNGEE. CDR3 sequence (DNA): TGTGCCAGCAGCGTAGCGGGGACTAGCGCGTACGAGCAGTACTTC. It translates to CASSVAGTSAYEQYF.

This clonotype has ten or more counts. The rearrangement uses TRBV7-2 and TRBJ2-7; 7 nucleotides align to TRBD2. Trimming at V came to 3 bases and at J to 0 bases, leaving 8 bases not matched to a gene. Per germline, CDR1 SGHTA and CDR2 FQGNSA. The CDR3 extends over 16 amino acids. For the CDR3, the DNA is TGTGCCAGCAGCTTTACGGGGGGAGAGTACTCCTACGAGCAGTACTTC. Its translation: CASSFTGGEYSYEQYF.

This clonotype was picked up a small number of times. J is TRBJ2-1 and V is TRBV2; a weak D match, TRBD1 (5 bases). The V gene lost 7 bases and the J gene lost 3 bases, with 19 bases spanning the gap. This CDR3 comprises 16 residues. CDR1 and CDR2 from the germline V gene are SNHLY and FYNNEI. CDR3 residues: CASKIQGTSNYNEQFF. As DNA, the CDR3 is TGTGCCAGCAAAATTCAGGGTACAAGCAACTACAATGAGCAGTTCTTC. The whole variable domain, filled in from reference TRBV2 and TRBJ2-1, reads EPEVTQTPSHQVTQMGQEVILRCVPISNHLYFYWYRQILGQKVEFLVSFYNNEISEKSEIFDDQFSVERPDGSNFTLKIRSTKLEDSAMYFCASKIQGTSNYNEQFFGPGTRLTVL.

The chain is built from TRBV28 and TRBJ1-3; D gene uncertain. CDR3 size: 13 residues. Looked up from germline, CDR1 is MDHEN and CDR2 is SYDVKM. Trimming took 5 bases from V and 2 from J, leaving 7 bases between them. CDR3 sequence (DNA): TGTGCCAGCAGTGGGTTACCTGGAAACACCATATATTTT. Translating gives CASSGLPGNTIYF.

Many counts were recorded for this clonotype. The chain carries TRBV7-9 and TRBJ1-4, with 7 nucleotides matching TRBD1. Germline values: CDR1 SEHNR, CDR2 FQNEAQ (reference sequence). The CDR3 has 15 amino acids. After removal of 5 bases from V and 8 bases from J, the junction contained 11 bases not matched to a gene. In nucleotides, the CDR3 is TGTGCCAGCAGCAACGCCGGGACAGTGAGGGAAAAACTGTTTTTT. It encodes CASSNAGTVREKLFF.

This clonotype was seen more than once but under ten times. CDR3 in DNA: TGTGCCAGCAGTGGGCCCACGGGCGGCACTGAAGCTTTCTTT. Translation gives CASSGPTGGTEAFF. The V gene is TRBV2, the J gene TRBJ1-1; D call uncertain. V was trimmed by 4 bases and J by 4 bases, leaving 13 bases between them. This CDR3 spans 14 amino acids. The germline gives CDR1 SNHLY, CDR2 FYNNEI.

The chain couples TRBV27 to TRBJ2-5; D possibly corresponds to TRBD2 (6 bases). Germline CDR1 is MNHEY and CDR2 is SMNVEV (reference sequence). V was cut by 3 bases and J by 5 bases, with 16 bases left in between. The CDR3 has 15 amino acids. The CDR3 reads CASSFLETRRETQYF. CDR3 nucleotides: TGTGCCAGCAGTTTCCTCGAGACTAGGCGGGAGACCCAGTACTTC.